The 24 T cell receptor beta chains given below trace back to one sample, sequenced in a study of cytomegalovirus exposure and HLA in healthy donors. The PCR used 60 Vbeta and 13 Jbeta primers. TCRdb's table, derived via immunoSEQ multiplex PCR, lists solely in-frame clones and lacks some. The table shows about 91,000 clones, with about 68% occurring only once. The sample taken for sequencing was PBMCs. All receptors come from a human donor in good health.

This chain's CDR3 is CASSSTGGVHEQYF. DNA of the CDR3: TGTGCCAGCAGCTCGACCGGGGGGGTCCACGAGCAGTACTTC. The rearrangement links TRBV7-9 to TRBJ2-5, with 8 bases matching TRBD2. The DNA end favors TRBJ2-7, so the J call may be wrong. This CDR3 contains 14 residues. Germline loops: CDR1 SEHNR, CDR2 FQNEAQ (reference sequence).

V and J are TRBV4-2 and TRBJ2-2; a possible D gene is TRBD2 (6 bases). CDR1 and CDR2 from the germline V gene are LGHNA and YNFKEQ. The ends were cut back, 1 base at V and 7 bases at J, with 16 bases in the middle. The CDR3 extends over 16 amino acids. The CDR3 sequence is CASSQGPGTSHGELFF. The CDR3 DNA sequence: TGTGCCAGCAGCCAAGGCCCAGGGACTTCGCACGGGGAGCTGTTTTTT.

This chain connects TRBV6-6 to TRBJ2-4; 7 bases are shared with TRBD1. Trimming removed 6 bases from V and 6 bases from J; junction bases left unmatched: 5. The length of the CDR3 is 13 residues. Germline V lookup: CDR1 MNHNY, CDR2 SVGAGI (reference sequence). The chain's CDR3 is CASSPTGANIQYF. The CDR3 nucleotides are TGTGCCAGCAGCCCAACAGGGGCAAACATTCAGTACTTC.

The genes are TRBV9 and TRBJ1-4, with a possible D match to TRBD1 (5 bases). Between the trimmed V and J ends, which lost 0 bases and 0 bases, there was a span of 9 bases. The CDR3 length is 16 residues. Per the germline V gene, CDR1 is SGDLS and CDR2 is YYNGEE. CDR3 nucleotide sequence: TGTGCCAGCAGCGTAGCTTCGACAGCAACTAATGAAAAACTGTTTTTT. Its translation: CASSVASTATNEKLFF.

This clone was found a few times. The V gene is TRBV7-2, the J gene TRBJ2-3; a weak D match, TRBD1 (6 bases). The CDR3 runs to 13 residues. From germline, CDR1 is SGHTA and CDR2 FQGNSA. The V end lost 5 bases, the J end lost 4 bases, and 10 bases lay between the germline ends. CDR3 region: CASSPQGSDTQYF. CDR3 coding DNA: TGTGCCAGCAGCCCCCAGGGGTCAGATACGCAGTATTTT.

The chain recombines TRBV9 with TRBJ1-5; maybe TRBD1 (6 bases). There are 13 residues in the CDR3. Germline assignment: CDR1 SGDLS and CDR2 YYNGEE. The V gene lost 7 bases and the J gene lost 0 bases, with 8 bases spanning the gap. The CDR3 loop reads CASGGDSNQPQHF. The CDR3 nucleotides read TGTGCCAGCGGGGGCGATAGCAATCAGCCCCAGCATTTT.

The chain uses TRBV5-1 and TRBJ2-1, with 10 bases matching TRBD1. V shed 0 bases and J 3 bases; nucleotides not matched to a gene: 0. CDR3 length: 15 amino acids. Germline assignment: CDR1 SGHRS and CDR2 YFSETQ. CDR3: CASSLGTGGYNEQFF. In DNA form, the CDR3 reads TGCGCCAGCAGCTTGGGGACAGGGGGCTACAATGAGCAGTTCTTC.

This clone was seen a handful of times. This chain joins TRBV19 and TRBJ1-5; TRBD1 matches 9 bases. CDR1 LNHDA and CDR2 SQIVND come from the germline V gene (reference sequence). This CDR3 spans 16 amino acids. J was trimmed by 3 bases and V by 5 bases; bases with no gene match: 8. For the CDR3, the DNA is TGTGCCAGTAGTGTACAGGGGGCAAGCGACAATCAGCCCCAGCATTTT. Translated: CASSVQGASDNQPQHF.

This sequence joins TRBV7-2 and TRBJ1-6; D perhaps matches TRBD1 (6 bases). The CDR3 contains 15 residues. V was clipped by 1 base and J by 11 bases, with 15 bases between them. Germline V gives CDR1 SGHTA, CDR2 FQGNSA. The CDR3 DNA reads TGTGCCAGCAGCTTAGGAGGGGGTTTAGGACCACCCCTCCACTTT. Amino acids: CASSLGGGLGPPLHF.

This rearrangement joins TRBV20-1 to TRBJ1-2, with a weak D call TRBD1 (5 bases). In germline, CDR1 is DFQATT, CDR2 SNEGSKA (reference sequence). The CDR3 contains 10 residues. CDR3 DNA: TGCAGAGCCCAGGGCTATGGCTACACCTTC. This codes for CRAQGYGYTF.

The chain links TRBV6-5 to TRBJ2-3; 9 positions match TRBD2. V shed 10 bases, J shed 4 bases, and the junction held 6 bases outside the gene matches. The germline gives CDR1 MNHEY, CDR2 SVGAGI. This CDR3 has 13 amino acids. Here the CDR3 DNA reads TGTGCCACCTTGGCGGGGGGGCCAGATACGCAGTATTTT. Encoded protein: CATLAGGPDTQYF.

The rearrangement links TRBV6-5 to TRBJ1-2; a weak D match, TRBD1 (5 bases). The germline V gene has CDR1 MNHEY and CDR2 SVGAGI. The CDR3 extends over 11 amino acids. Trimming stripped 9 bases from V and 8 bases from J, with 13 bases between. The CDR3 region has the DNA TGTGCCAGTTCAGGGTTTCGAGGCTACACCTTC. Amino acids: CASSGFRGYTF.

This rearrangement joins TRBV25-1 to TRBJ1-4; D perhaps matches TRBD1 (5 bases). V lost 0 bases and J lost 4, with 9 bases in between. The CDR3 is 15 residues long. Per germline, CDR1 MGHDK and CDR2 SYGVNS. The CDR3 is CASSEYTGLNEKLFF. The CDR3 DNA reads as TGTGCCAGCAGTGAATATACAGGCCTTAATGAAAAACTGTTTTTT.

The chain has TRBV6-6 and TRBJ2-6; D call uncertain. The CDR3 contains 16 residues. The V gene's germline CDR1 is MNHNY and CDR2 SVGAGI (reference sequence). V was pared by 6 bases and J by 0 bases, with 12 bases between. CDR3 protein: CASSAGYNSGANVLTF. CDR3 nucleotide sequence: TGTGCCAGCAGCGCAGGTTATAACTCTGGGGCCAACGTCCTGACTTTC.

The rearrangement joins TRBV18 to TRBJ1-3, with TRBD1 matching over 7 bases. The V and J ends lost 3 bases and 2 bases, in that order; junction bases with no gene match: 4. The CDR3 covers 15 residues. Per germline, CDR1 KGHSH and CDR2 LQKENI. The CDR3 sequence is CASSPQTGPGNTIYF. The CDR3 coding sequence is TGTGCCAGCTCACCTCAGACAGGGCCTGGAAACACCATATATTTT.

This clone was found a few times. The V call is TRBV29-1, the J call TRBJ2-7, with D possibly TRBD1 on 6 matching bases. CDR1 SQVTM and CDR2 ANQGSEA come from the germline V gene. Trimming shortened V by 6 bases and J by 5 bases, and 11 bases separated the two germline ends. This CDR3 spans 11 amino acids. This CDR3 is CSVLRGDEQYF. The CDR3 DNA reads as TGCAGCGTCCTCAGGGGAGACGAGCAGTACTTC.

This sequence joins TRBV29-1 and TRBJ1-1; D is unresolved. Germline V gene data show CDR1 as SQVTM and CDR2 as ANQGSEA. The CDR3 consists of 13 residues. Trimming left V 3 bases short and J 3 bases short, with 11 bases between. Written as DNA, the CDR3 is TGCAGCGTTGAGTTAGCGTTCCACACTGAAGCTTTCTTT. Translating gives CSVELAFHTEAFF.

This clone was detected a few times. The chain uses TRBV10-3 and TRBJ1-1; no clear D. With 2 bases removed from V and 5 bases from J, the gap between germline ends came to 12 bases. CDR3 length: 14 residues. Germline loops: CDR1 ENHRY, CDR2 SYGVKD. This chain's CDR3 is CAISEAPPGTEAFF. The CDR3 DNA reads TGTGCCATCAGTGAGGCTCCCCCCGGGACTGAAGCTTTCTTT.

The chain uses TRBV19 and TRBJ2-3; perhaps TRBD1 as D (6 bases). The V gene's germline CDR1 is LNHDA and CDR2 SQIVND (reference sequence). There are 16 residues in the CDR3. Trimming shortened V by 10 bases and J by 3 bases, and 23 bases separated the two germline ends. CDR3 sequence (DNA): TGTGCCATATTTTACCAGGACAGCCGGGCGACAGATACGCAGTATTTT. The encoded protein is CAIFYQDSRATDTQYF. The whole variable domain, filled in from reference TRBV19 and TRBJ2-3, reads DGGITQSPKYLFRKEGQNVTLSCEQNLNHDAMYWYRQDPGQGLRLIYYSQIVNDFQKGDIAEGYSVSREKKESFPLTVTSAQKNPTAFYLCAIFYQDSRATDTQYFGPGTRLTVL.

This chain joins TRBV7-9 and TRBJ1-1, with TRBD1 matching 8 bases. After removal of 5 bases from V and 4 bases from J, the junction contained 9 bases not matched to a gene. Germline V gives CDR1 SEHNR, CDR2 FQNEAQ (reference sequence). The CDR3 consists of 15 residues. CDR3 coding DNA: TGTGCCAGCAGCCGGACGCAGGGGGCTAGCACTGAAGCTTTCTTT. It is translated as CASSRTQGASTEAFF.

The chain couples TRBV7-9 to TRBJ2-1, with a possible D match to TRBD2 (5 bases). V was cut by 6 bases and J by 1 base, with 7 bases left in between. Germline CDR1 and CDR2: SEHNR and FQNEAQ (reference sequence). This CDR3 has 13 residues. The CDR3 spells CASSGGSYNEQFF. The DNA of the CDR3 is TGTGCCAGCAGTGGAGGTTCCTACAATGAGCAGTTCTTC.

This chain links TRBV19 with TRBJ2-5, with D possibly being TRBD1 (6 bases). Germline V lookup: CDR1 LNHDA, CDR2 SQIVND (reference sequence). Deletions cut 4 bases from V and 5 bases from J, with 14 bases between. CDR3 length equals 14 residues. CDR3 amino acids: CASSTLPGEETQYF. CDR3 nucleotides: TGTGCCAGTAGTACCCTGCCAGGGGAGGAGACCCAGTACTTC. Using reference TRBV19 and TRBJ2-5 for the parts outside the CDR3, the full variable domain is DGGITQSPKYLFRKEGQNVTLSCEQNLNHDAMYWYRQDPGQGLRLIYYSQIVNDFQKGDIAEGYSVSREKKESFPLTVTSAQKNPTAFYLCASSTLPGEETQYFGPGTRLLVL.

This clone was recorded a few times. This chain links TRBV11-2 with TRBJ1-5; D might be TRBD1 (6 bases). Trimming took 4 bases from V and 2 from J, leaving 12 bases between them. Germline V gene lookup returns CDR1 SGHAT and CDR2 FQNNGV. There are 15 residues in the CDR3. The CDR3 DNA is TGTGCCAGCAGCTCGGACAGTTTCGGCAATCAGCCCCAGCATTTT. Protein product: CASSSDSFGNQPQHF.

V gene TRBV20-1 combines with J gene TRBJ2-7; TRBD2 is a possible D gene (6 bases). In germline, CDR1 is DFQATT, CDR2 SNEGSKA (reference sequence). The CDR3 loop spans 11 amino acids. Deletions cut 5 bases from V and 6 bases from J, with 11 bases between. The chain's CDR3 is CSARRAIEQYF. The DNA for the CDR3 is TGCAGTGCTCGGAGGGCGATCGAGCAGTACTTC.